This TCR beta chain was captured by sequencing in a study of spatial heterogeneity in lung cancer (dated by TCRdb to the late 2010s). The study in broad terms: Beta-chain transcripts were consistently detected in greater numbers than alpha-chain transcripts, which likely reflected higher beta-chain transcript abundance. A strong correlation was found between TCR transcript counts in tumor regions and a T cell transcriptional module score from matched bulk RNA-seq. In the raw uncorrected reads, each unique combination of TCR and UMI appeared more than ten times on average. In non-small cell lung cancer, the study made a quantitative comparison of TCR alpha and beta repertoires among multiple tumor regions, matched nontumor lung and blood. Nonsynonymous mutation counts, determined by whole-exome sequencing of tumor tissue, were related to features of the TCR repertoire. Both alpha and beta chains were TCR-sequenced in samples taken at surgery, namely 220 tumor regions, approximately 63 matched nontumor lung samples and about 52 PBMC samples. Beyond this particular receptor, the publication reports: The tumor nonsynonymous mutation count correlated with the number of expanded alpha and beta TCRs within the tumor. The count of ubiquitous expanded TCRs correlated with the count of ubiquitous nonsynonymous mutations, and the count of regional expanded TCRs correlated with the count of regional nonsynonymous mutations. Confirming at a functional level the hypothesis that regional TCRs recognize regional mutations was considered to require additional single-cell paired TCR alpha and beta sequencing. TCR-seq coverage of tumor T cells was estimated at only around 6.7% for alpha chains and about 14% for beta chains.

This specimen's time point label, per the study, means: sample taken at primary tumor resection. Donors were about 70 patients with early-stage, untreated non-small cell lung cancer from the lung TRACERx cohort. For TCR sequencing, whole RNA was extracted from tumor and nontumor lung tissue, or from cryopreserved PBMC samples, and no cell sorting was done. Only patients with enough RNA available from two or more tumor regions were chosen for TCR sequencing. Before being selected, tumor and adjacent nontumor lung specimens were reviewed by a lung pathologist. This clonotype was recorded a few times. Its antigen is unknown. In this CDR3 the conserved last residue, phenylalanine or tryptophan, is missing, so a read error is likely. V lost 6 bases and J lost 2 bases; the stretch between them is 11 bases long. CDR1 SGHRS and CDR2 YFSETQ are derived from the germline V gene. Termini included, the CDR3 measures 13 amino acids. Only CDR3 DNA remains: 39 bases, in frame from the first base.

The library came from 5' RACE. TCRdb shows the sequencer as NextSeq 500. To allow correction of PCR and sequencing errors, the TCR library protocol tagged every TCR cDNA molecule with a unique molecular identifier. The published analysis was carried out like this. Decombinator tools were used for TCR identification, UMI-based error correction and CDR3 extraction. TCRs above a frequency of 2 per 1,000, corresponding to the top 1% of the tumor frequency distribution, were defined as expanded. Expanded tumor TCRs statistically deemed absent (corrected P<0.05) from at least one tumor region were classed as regional, and all other expanded tumor TCRs were classed as ubiquitous. Renyi diversity was computed with the R vegan package after each repertoire had been subsampled 100 times to 5,000 TCRs. To build CDR3 similarity networks, amino acid triplet string-kernel similarity was used, and CDR3s were connected when their pairwise similarity was above 0.82. TCRdb trimmed public reads at Q25 via fastp, called clones via MiXCR and kept in-frame beta chains. Records with the same CDR3 protein are collapsed into one entry carrying the most frequent genes and DNA. The V and J calls reflect TCRdb's pipeline rather than the authors' work. This sample holds around 100,000 distinct CDR3 sequences; 4.4% were observed only once. About 20% of the sample lies in the top ten.

The source is a male donor with early-stage non-small cell lung cancer. Recombination connected TRBV5-1 to TRBJ2-5; tentative D gene TRBD1, with 6 bases matching. The sample was lung tumor tissue, taken at surgery. In nucleotide form, the sequence is TGCGCCAGCACTTACAGGGATCAAGAGACCCAGTACTCC. It specifies CASTYRDQETQYS.